Below, one T cell receptor beta chain is given with its context. The data stem from a study of blood T cell repertoires in COVID-19. Study summary: Some COVID-19 samples were acute and others convalescent; all came from the United States, Italy and Spain. Sources were T cells, B-cell-depleted T cells, or PBMCs; the material itself was cDNA or gDNA.

Original handling: Estimated nucleated cell counts came from reference gene primer amplification. TCRdb's table, derived via immunoSEQ multiplex PCR, lists solely in-frame clones and lacks some. The DNA gave D and trimming, while V, J and clone size come from that table. The sample consists of 65,000 to 80,000 clones, about 90% of them appearing once. Germline CDR1 is LNHDA and CDR2 is SQIVND (reference sequence). There are 15 residues in the CDR3. The V and J ends lost 0 bases and 2 bases respectively, with 10 bases between them. The sequenced material came from peripheral blood. The chain employs TRBV19 and TRBJ1-2; no clear D gene. The sequence derives from a human donor in a cohort sampled during active COVID-19. The CDR3 DNA reads as TGTGCCAGTAGTATAGATCGGGAGGGCAACTATGGCTACACCTTC. It specifies CASSIDREGNYGYTF.